One and the same sample provided the 5 T cell receptor beta chains below, sequenced in a study of T cell repertoires in cytomegalovirus infection. TCRdb re-derived calls from the reads in MiXCR, one entry per CDR3 protein. This table holds roughly 500,000 distinct CDR3 sequences, around 11% found once. Sequencing was done on a sample of PBMCs. The receptors were gathered from a human donor in good health (CMV status not recorded). Some clones in this sample may be carry-over from other donors' samples.

This clonotype was seen a few times. The J gene is TRBJ2-1, the V gene TRBV28; no firm D call. Germline loops: CDR1 MDHEN, CDR2 SYDVKM. The CDR3 extends over 12 amino acids. Trimming stripped 10 bases from V and 6 bases from J, with 13 bases between. CDR3 region: CATAELSNEQFF. CDR3 DNA sequence: TGTGCCACCGCCGAGCTCTCCAATGAGCAGTTCTTC.

This clonotype appeared many times. The chain uses TRBV2 and TRBJ2-1; D unclear. The germline V and J ends were trimmed by 3 bases and 5 bases, with 8 bases remaining between them. Germline CDR1 is SNHLY and CDR2 is FYNNEI. CDR3 length: 13 residues. CDR3 DNA: TGTGCCAGCAGTGATATTGGGGACAATGAGCAGTTCTTC. Translated, it gives CASSDIGDNEQFF.

There are many counts of this clonotype. This rearrangement joins TRBV20-1 to TRBJ2-3; D remains unclear. This CDR3 has 12 residues. Germline V lookup: CDR1 DFQATT, CDR2 SNEGSKA (reference sequence). V was trimmed by 6 bases and J by 5 bases, leaving 12 bases between them. This chain's CDR3 is CSAPLGLDTQYF. CDR3 DNA: TGCAGTGCACCCCTGGGCCTAGATACGCAGTATTTT.

Comments on this clonotype: A much larger clone lies one base from this, so it may be a read error. The gene calls are TRBV20-1 and TRBJ2-2; 11 bases align to TRBD2. The CDR3 extends over 16 amino acids. The germline gives CDR1 DFQATT, CDR2 SNEGSKA (reference sequence). DNA for the CDR3: TGCAGTGCCACCGGGGGGACTAGCGGCCCCACCGGGGAGCTGGTTTTT. As protein: CSATGGTSGPTGELVF.

This clonotype occurred many times. The rearrangement uses TRBV6-1 and TRBJ2-2, with TRBD1 identical over 12 bases. Germline CDR1 and CDR2: MNHNS and SASEGT. The CDR3 loop spans 16 amino acids. Trimming took 6 bases from V and 7 from J; bases not matched to a gene: 9. CDR3 in amino acids: CASRDPGQGAGGELFF. For the CDR3, the DNA is TGTGCCAGCAGAGATCCGGGACAGGGGGCTGGCGGGGAGCTGTTTTTT.